This T cell receptor (beta chain) was recovered during a study of cytomegalovirus exposure and HLA in healthy donors. Germline CDR1 SNHLY, CDR2 FYNNEI. V lost 2 bases to trimming and J lost 7 bases, with 8 bases between them. The CDR3 has 13 residues. Use of 60 Vbeta and 13 Jbeta primers characterized the PCR. The method was immunoSEQ multiplex PCR; TCRdb's version includes in-frame clones alone and lacks a portion of them. The table has roughly 150,000 clones, approximately 78% seen once; the top ten hold around 0.91%. This chain links TRBV2 with TRBJ2-2; TRBD2 is a possible D gene (6 bases). The sequence came from a girl aged 2-10 years in good health and CMV-seropositive. Source material: PBMCs. CDR3 DNA sequence: TGTGCCAGCAGTGAACGGAGGGTCGGGGAGCTGTTTTTT. This sequence encodes CASSERRVGELFF.